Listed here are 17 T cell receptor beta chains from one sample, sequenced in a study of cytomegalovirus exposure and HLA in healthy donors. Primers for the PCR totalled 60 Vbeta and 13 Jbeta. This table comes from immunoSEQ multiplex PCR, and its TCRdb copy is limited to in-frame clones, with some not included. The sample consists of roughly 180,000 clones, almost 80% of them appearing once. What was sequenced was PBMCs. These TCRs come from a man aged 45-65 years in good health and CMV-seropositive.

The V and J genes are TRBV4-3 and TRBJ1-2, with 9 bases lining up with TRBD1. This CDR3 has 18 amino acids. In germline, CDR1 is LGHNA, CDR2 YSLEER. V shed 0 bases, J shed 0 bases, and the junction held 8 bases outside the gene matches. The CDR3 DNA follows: TGCGCCAGCAGCCAAGAGGCGGGACAGGGCCTCTCTAACTATGGCTACACCTTC. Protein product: CASSQEAGQGLSNYGYTF.

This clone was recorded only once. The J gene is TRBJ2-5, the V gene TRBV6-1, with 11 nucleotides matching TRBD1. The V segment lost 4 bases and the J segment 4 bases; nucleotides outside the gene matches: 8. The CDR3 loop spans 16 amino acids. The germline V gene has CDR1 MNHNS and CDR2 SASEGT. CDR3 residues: CASSALGQGARETQYF. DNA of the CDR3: TGTGCCAGCAGTGCCCTCGGACAGGGGGCCAGAGAGACCCAGTACTTC.

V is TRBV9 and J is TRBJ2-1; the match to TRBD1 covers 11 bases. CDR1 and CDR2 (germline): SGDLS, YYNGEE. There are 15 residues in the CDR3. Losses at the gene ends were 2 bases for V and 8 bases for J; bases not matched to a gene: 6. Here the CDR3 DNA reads TGTGCCAGCAGCGTCAGGGACAGGGGGTCGGATGAGCAGTTCTTC. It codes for CASSVRDRGSDEQFF.

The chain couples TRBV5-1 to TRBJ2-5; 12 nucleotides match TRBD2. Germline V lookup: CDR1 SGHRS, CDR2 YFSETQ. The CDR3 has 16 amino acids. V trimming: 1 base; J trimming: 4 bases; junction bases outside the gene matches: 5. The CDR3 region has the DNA TGCGCCAGCAGCTTGCTAGCGGGGGGGCCTGTAGAGACCCAGTACTTC. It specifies CASSLLAGGPVETQYF. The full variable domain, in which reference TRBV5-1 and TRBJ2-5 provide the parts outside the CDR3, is KAGVTQTPRYLIKTRGQQVTLSCSPISGHRSVSWYQQTPGQGLQFLFEYFSETQRNKGNFPGRFSGRQFSNSRSEMNVSTLELGDSALYLCASSLLAGGPVETQYFGPGTRLLVL.

CDR3 bases: TGTGCCAGCAGGGTAGTAAACACTGAAGCTTTCTTT. Amino acids: CASRVVNTEAFF. This chain links TRBV2 with TRBJ1-1; D is unresolved. The germline gives CDR1 SNHLY, CDR2 FYNNEI. Trimming left V 6 bases short and J 2 bases short, with 7 bases between. The CDR3 length is 12 residues.

The CDR3 bases are TGTGCCAGCAGGTTTCAGGGCACTGAGCAGTTCTTC. Translating it yields CASRFQGTEQFF. V and J are TRBV6-6 and TRBJ2-1; TRBD1 might be the D (5 bases). The CDR3 sequence is 12 residues long. The germline gives CDR1 MNHNY, CDR2 SVGAGI (reference sequence). V was cut by 6 bases and J by 9 bases, with 12 bases left in between.

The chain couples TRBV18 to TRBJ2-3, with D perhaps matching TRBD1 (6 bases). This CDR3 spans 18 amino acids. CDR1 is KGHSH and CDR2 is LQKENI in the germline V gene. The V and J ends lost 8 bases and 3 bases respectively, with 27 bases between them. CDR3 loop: CASRMTARGGGVTDTQYF. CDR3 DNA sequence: TGTGCCAGCCGAATGACGGCCAGGGGCGGAGGTGTAACAGATACGCAGTATTTT.

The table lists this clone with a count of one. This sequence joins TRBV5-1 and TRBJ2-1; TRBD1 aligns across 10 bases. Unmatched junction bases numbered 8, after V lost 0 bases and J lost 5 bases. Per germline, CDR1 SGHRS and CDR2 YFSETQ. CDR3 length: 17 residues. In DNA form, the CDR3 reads TGCGCCAGCAGCTTGGCTCCCGGGACAGGGGATGACAATGAGCAGTTCTTC. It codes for CASSLAPGTGDDNEQFF.

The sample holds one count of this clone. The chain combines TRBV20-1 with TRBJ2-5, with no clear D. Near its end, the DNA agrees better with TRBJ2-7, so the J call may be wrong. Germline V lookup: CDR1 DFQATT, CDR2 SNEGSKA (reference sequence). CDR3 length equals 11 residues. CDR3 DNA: TGCAGTGCCCCGACACATTACGAGCAGTACTTC. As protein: CSAPTHYEQYF.

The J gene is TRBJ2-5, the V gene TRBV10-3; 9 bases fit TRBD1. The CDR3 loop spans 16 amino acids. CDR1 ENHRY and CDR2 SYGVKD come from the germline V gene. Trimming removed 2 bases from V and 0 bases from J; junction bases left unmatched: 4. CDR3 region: CAISEGTGSYQETQYF. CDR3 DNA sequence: TGTGCCATCAGTGAGGGGACAGGGTCGTACCAAGAGACCCAGTACTTC.

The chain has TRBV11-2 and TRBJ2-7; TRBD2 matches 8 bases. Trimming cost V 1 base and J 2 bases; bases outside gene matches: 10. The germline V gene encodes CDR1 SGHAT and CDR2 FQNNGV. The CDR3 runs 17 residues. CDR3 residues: CASSLVGLAGSAYEQYF. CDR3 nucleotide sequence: TGTGCCAGCAGCTTAGTCGGGTTAGCGGGGTCTGCCTACGAGCAGTACTTC.

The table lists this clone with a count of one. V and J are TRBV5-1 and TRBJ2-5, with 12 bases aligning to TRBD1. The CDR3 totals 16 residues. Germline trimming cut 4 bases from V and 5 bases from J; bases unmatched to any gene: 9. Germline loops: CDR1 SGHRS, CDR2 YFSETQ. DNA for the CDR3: TGCGCCAGCAGCGGCGCCGGGACAGGGGGCCTTGAGACCCAGTACTTC. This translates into CASSGAGTGGLETQYF.

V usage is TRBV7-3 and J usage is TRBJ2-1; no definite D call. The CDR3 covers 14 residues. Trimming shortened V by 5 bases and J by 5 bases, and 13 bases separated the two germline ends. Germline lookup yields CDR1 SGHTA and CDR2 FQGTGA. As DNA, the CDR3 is TGTGCCAGCAGCCCGAGAACTGGTAACAATGAGCAGTTCTTC. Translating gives CASSPRTGNNEQFF.

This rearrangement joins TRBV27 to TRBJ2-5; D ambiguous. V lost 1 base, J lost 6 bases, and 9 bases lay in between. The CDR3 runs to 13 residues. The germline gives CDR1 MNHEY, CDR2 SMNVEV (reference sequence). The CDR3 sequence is CASSLLGSQTQYF. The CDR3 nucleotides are TGTGCCAGCAGTTTATTGGGTAGCCAGACCCAGTACTTC.

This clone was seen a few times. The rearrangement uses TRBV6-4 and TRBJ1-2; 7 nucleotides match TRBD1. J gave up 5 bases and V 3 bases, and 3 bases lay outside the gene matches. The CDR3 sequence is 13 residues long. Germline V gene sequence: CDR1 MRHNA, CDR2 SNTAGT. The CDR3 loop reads CASSEGGQYGYTF. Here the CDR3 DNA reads TGTGCCAGCAGTGAAGGGGGCCAGTATGGCTACACCTTC.

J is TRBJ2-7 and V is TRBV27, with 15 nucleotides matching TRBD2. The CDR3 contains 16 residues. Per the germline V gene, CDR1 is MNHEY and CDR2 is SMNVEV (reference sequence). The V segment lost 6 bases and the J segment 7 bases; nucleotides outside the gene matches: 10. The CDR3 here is CASRGTSGGNRGEQYF. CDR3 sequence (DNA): TGTGCCAGCAGAGGGACTAGCGGGGGGAATCGGGGAGAGCAGTACTTC.

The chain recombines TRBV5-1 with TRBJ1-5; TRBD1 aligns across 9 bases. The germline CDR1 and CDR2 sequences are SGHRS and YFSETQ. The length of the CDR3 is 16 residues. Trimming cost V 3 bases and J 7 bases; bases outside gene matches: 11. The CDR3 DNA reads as TGCGCCAGCAGCTCCGGGACAGGGAGCGGGATCCAGCCCCAGCATTTT. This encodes CASSSGTGSGIQPQHF. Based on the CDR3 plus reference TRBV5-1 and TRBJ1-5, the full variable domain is KAGVTQTPRYLIKTRGQQVTLSCSPISGHRSVSWYQQTPGQGLQFLFEYFSETQRNKGNFPGRFSGRQFSNSRSEMNVSTLELGDSALYLCASSSGTGSGIQPQHFGDGTRLSIL.